This T cell receptor (beta chain) was captured by sequencing in a study of blood T cell repertoires in COVID-19 (TCRdb year 2020). The study in broad terms: The collaborator samples originated in the United States, Italy and Spain and spanned the acute and convalescent phases of COVID-19. The material from the prospective study consisted of cDNA or gDNA derived from T cells, B-cell-depleted T cells, or PBMCs. Subjects who had been exposed to COVID-19, were actively infected with it, or had recovered from it provided the deeply sampled blood TCRbeta repertoires that made up the dataset. The repertoires were made available in a free public database intended to serve as a resource for research on the immune response to SARS-CoV-2. Samples came from the ongoing ImmuneRACE study (first 160 participants) plus 1,254 subjects from 6 global collaborators. Sample metadata almost always included a de-identified subject ID, COVID-19 status, age in years and sex. Where HLA class I and class II types were available, the types were taken from metadata supplied by the sample provider, not from assay-based typing.

This clone was counted a single time. What antigen it recognizes has not been identified. Base quality data are lacking; no much larger clone is found one base away. Its CDR3 holds 12 amino acids, cysteine through phenylalanine. The CDR3 DNA has 36 bases and is translated from base 1. CDR1 LNHDA and CDR2 SQIVND were looked up in the germline V gene (reference sequence). A distance of 8 bases separates the germline ends of V and J, which lose 8 bases and 1 base respectively. TCRbeta CDR3 regions were amplified from genomic DNA by means of the immunoSEQ Assay, a bias-controlled multiplex PCR. The original pipeline was this. The number of nucleated cells in each sample was estimated from the amplification of reference gene primers within the assay. To quantify the absolute abundance of each unique TCRbeta CDR3 rearrangement, sequence reads were collapsed and filtered. For each sample, productive Simpson clonality was calculated as the square root of Simpson's diversity index over productive rearrangements. Not all clones reach the TCRdb copy of this immuneACCESS table, which keeps in-frame sequences only. Checked studies attribute under half of the gap to unresolved V genes and leave the rest unexplained. The V and J calls and the clone size are those of that table, but D and trimming were determined from the DNA. The table for this sample lists around 25,000 clones; roughly 71% of them were counted only once. The top ten clonotypes cover about 16% of the sample.

Whole blood was collected in K2EDTA tubes by collaborating institutions according to the institutions' own protocols. Collaborator samples were shipped for TCRbeta analysis as frozen whole blood, isolated PBMCs, or DNA extracted from either sample type. What the authors observed across the whole study: How much clinical and demographic metadata was included differed by source and by participant, and the metadata was provided uncurated.

This receptor chain uses TRBV19 and TRBJ1-2; the D gene is perhaps TRBD1, from 5 matching bases. Sequenced: peripheral blood. This receptor was taken from a man older than 75 with active or convalescent COVID-19. CDR3 loop: CASRGVNYGYTF. The bases read TGTGCCAGTCGGGGGGTTAACTATGGCTACACCTTC. The CDR3, completed at both ends by the reference TRBV19 and TRBJ1-2 genes, gives the full variable domain DGGITQSPKYLFRKEGQNVTLSCEQNLNHDAMYWYRQDPGQGLRLIYYSQIVNDFQKGDIAEGYSVSREKKESFPLTVTSAQKNPTAFYLCASRGVNYGYTFGSGTRLTVV.